These 25 T cell receptor beta chains originate from one sample sequenced in a study of cytomegalovirus exposure and HLA in healthy donors. The PCR was carried out with 60 Vbeta primers and 13 Jbeta primers. Produced via immunoSEQ multiplex PCR; TCRdb's table is partial and in-frame only. The sample shows 120,000 to 150,000 clones, almost 80% of them seen only once. Material: PBMCs. The receptors derive from a woman between 40 and 55 years old in good health and CMV-seropositive.

The V and J genes are TRBV14 and TRBJ2-3; TRBD2 agrees at 9 bases. The CDR3 has 15 residues. Trimming took 3 bases from V and 4 from J; bases not matched to a gene: 5. In germline, CDR1 is SGHDN, CDR2 FVKESK. The CDR3: CASSQGTSSADTQYF. CDR3 DNA sequence: TGTGCCAGCAGCCAGGGGACTAGCAGTGCAGATACGCAGTATTTT.

This clone was found a few times. J is TRBJ2-7 and V is TRBV6-5; D is uncertain. The ends were cut back, 0 bases at V and 1 base at J, with 4 bases in the middle. Germline V CDR1 and CDR2: MNHEY, SVGAGI. This CDR3 has 13 residues. The CDR3 region is CASSYSESYEQYF. In DNA, the CDR3 is TGTGCCAGCAGTTACTCTGAGTCCTACGAGCAGTACTTC.

The chain has TRBV29-1 and TRBJ2-1; TRBD1 matches 9 bases. V shed 5 bases and J 4 bases; nucleotides not matched to a gene: 6. CDR1 and CDR2 from the germline V gene are SQVTM and ANQGSEA. The CDR3 runs to 14 residues. CDR3 amino acids: CSVPGQGNYNEQFF. CDR3 DNA sequence: TGCAGCGTTCCTGGACAGGGGAATTACAATGAGCAGTTCTTC.

This clone has only a few counts. The V gene is TRBV25-1, the J gene TRBJ2-7; D perhaps matches TRBD2 (5 bases). Germline V lookup: CDR1 MGHDK, CDR2 SYGVNS. The V end was cut by 8 bases, the J end by 0 bases, with 14 bases between. The CDR3 spans 14 residues. The CDR3 bases are TGTGCCAGCGTCCAGACGGGAAGCTCCTACGAGCAGTACTTC. Protein product: CASVQTGSSYEQYF.

The genes are TRBV5-1 and TRBJ1-6; TRBD1 agrees at 10 bases. V gave up 6 bases and J gave up 11 bases; unmatched junction bases: 11. The length of the CDR3 is 15 residues. Looked up from germline, CDR1 is SGHRS and CDR2 is YFSETQ. The CDR3 sequence is CASKLTPGQGTPLHF. CDR3 DNA sequence: TGCGCCAGCAAACTGACCCCGGGACAGGGGACACCCCTCCACTTT.

This sequence joins TRBV30 and TRBJ2-2, with D unresolved. Germline V gene lookup returns CDR1 GTSNPN and CDR2 SVGIG (reference sequence). V shed 3 bases and J shed 3 bases, with 11 bases lying between them. The CDR3 length is 14 residues. In nucleotides, the CDR3 is TGTGCCTGGAGGACCAGGAAAGACACCGGGGAGCTGTTTTTT. Amino acids: CAWRTRKDTGELFF.

The chain combines TRBV30 with TRBJ1-2; D is uncertain. With 4 bases removed from V and 5 bases from J, the gap between germline ends came to 17 bases. CDR1 is GTSNPN and CDR2 is SVGIG in the germline V gene (reference sequence). The CDR3 contains 14 residues. CDR3 sequence (DNA): TGTGCCTGGACTAGTCTTCGTCGGCCATATGGCTACACCTTC. The encoded protein is CAWTSLRRPYGYTF.

The rearrangement joins TRBV9 to TRBJ1-6; TRBD1 might be the D (5 bases). V dropped 0 bases and J dropped 7 bases, with 8 bases sitting between them. The germline V gene has CDR1 SGDLS and CDR2 YYNGEE. The length of the CDR3 is 14 residues. The CDR3 sequence is CASSVAYRNSPLHF. CDR3 sequence (DNA): TGTGCCAGCAGCGTAGCCTACAGGAATTCACCCCTCCACTTT.

J is TRBJ1-1 and V is TRBV5-1; no firm D call. Trimming cost V 3 bases and J 1 base, with 16 bases left between them. This CDR3 contains 16 residues. From germline, CDR1 is SGHRS and CDR2 YFSETQ. Written as DNA, the CDR3 is TGCGCCAGCAGCTCGGAAGAGGGTTTTGCGAACACTGAAGCTTTCTTT. This sequence encodes CASSSEEGFANTEAFF.

The chain couples TRBV2 to TRBJ1-1; 7 bases align to TRBD1. This CDR3 is built from 12 residues. The junction had 8 bases not matched to a gene; V was cut back by 7 bases and J by 9 bases. Germline V gene lookup returns CDR1 SNHLY and CDR2 FYNNEI. Here the CDR3 DNA reads TGTGCCAGCAATGGGGACAGCAAAAAAGCTTTCTTT. Protein sequence: CASNGDSKKAFF.

This clone was found once. CDR3 residues: CASSLQSGGSYNEQFF. The CDR3 DNA follows: TGTGCCAGCAGCTTACAGAGCGGGGGGTCCTACAATGAGCAGTTCTTC. The V call is TRBV5-4, the J call TRBJ2-1, with TRBD2 matching over 9 bases. The CDR3 is made up of 16 amino acids. The V and J ends lost 2 bases and 1 base, in that order; junction bases with no gene match: 4. Germline V gene lookup returns CDR1 SGHNT and CDR2 YYREEE (reference sequence).

CDR3 sequence reads: CASSLDQGYSYEQYF. The CDR3 DNA sequence: TGCGCCAGCAGCTTGGATCAGGGGTATTCCTACGAGCAGTACTTC. The gene calls are TRBV5-1 and TRBJ2-7, with D possibly being TRBD1 (6 bases). Per the germline V gene, CDR1 is SGHRS and CDR2 is YFSETQ. The CDR3 spans 15 residues. V was cut by 0 bases and J by 1 base, with 11 bases left in between.

The chain combines TRBV10-3 with TRBJ2-1; 8 positions agree with TRBD2. After removal of 7 bases from V and 2 bases from J, the junction contained 10 bases not matched to a gene. CDR1 is ENHRY and CDR2 is SYGVKD in the germline V gene. CDR3 length: 16 amino acids. The CDR3 loop is CAITLSTSVTYNEQFF. CDR3 nucleotides: TGTGCCATCACCTTGTCGACTAGCGTCACCTACAATGAGCAGTTCTTC.

The count of this clone is one. This sequence joins TRBV7-2 and TRBJ2-7; 7 bases are shared with TRBD1. The J segment lost 4 bases and the V segment lost 5 bases, leaving 5 bases of the junction unmatched. CDR1 SGHTA and CDR2 FQGNSA come from the germline V gene. This CDR3 is built from 13 residues. The CDR3 loop reads CASSLRQGYEQYF. CDR3 nucleotide sequence: TGTGCCAGCAGCCTTCGACAGGGATACGAGCAGTACTTC. Full variable domain (missing parts from reference TRBV7-2 and TRBJ2-7): GAGVSQSPSNKVTEKGKDVELRCDPISGHTALYWYRQSLGQGLEFLIYFQGNSAPDKSGLPSDRFSAERTGGSVSTLTIQRTQQEDSAVYLCASSLRQGYEQYFGPGTRLTVT.

This chain uses TRBV10-3 with TRBJ1-2; the D gene is possibly TRBD1 (6 bases). V was cut by 6 bases and J by 1 base, with 12 bases left in between. Per germline, CDR1 ENHRY and CDR2 SYGVKD. The CDR3 is 14 amino acids. CDR3 coding DNA: TGTGCCATCAGGGAAACAGGGAGTAACTATGGCTACACCTTC. Protein sequence: CAIRETGSNYGYTF.

This clone was picked up one time. J is TRBJ1-2 and V is TRBV28, with TRBD1 matching 10 bases. CDR1 and CDR2 (germline): MDHEN, SYDVKM. J gave up 6 bases and V 4 bases, and 2 bases lay outside the gene matches. The CDR3 loop spans 13 amino acids. This CDR3 reads CASSSGQGHGYTF. For the CDR3, the DNA is TGTGCCAGCAGTTCGGGACAGGGGCATGGCTACACCTTC.

The chain joins TRBV5-6 to TRBJ1-3; TRBD1 matches at 9 bases. Losses at the gene ends were 4 bases for V and 7 bases for J; bases not matched to a gene: 3. The CDR3 is made up of 13 amino acids. Germline CDR1 and CDR2: SGHDT and YYEEEE. CDR3 amino acids: CASSTDRGNTIYF. The CDR3 nucleotides read TGTGCCAGCAGCACCGACAGGGGGAACACCATATATTTT.

This sequence joins TRBV9 and TRBJ2-1, with TRBD2 as a possible D gene (7 bases). Looked up from germline, CDR1 is SGDLS and CDR2 is YYNGEE. V shed 0 bases and J shed 2 bases, with 9 bases lying between them. This CDR3 is 15 amino acids long. DNA of the CDR3: TGTGCCAGCAGCGTAGTAGGGGGGGCCTACAATGAGCAGTTCTTC. Protein: CASSVVGGAYNEQFF.

The chain carries TRBV2 and TRBJ2-4; 14 nucleotides align to TRBD2. J lost 3 bases, V lost 5 bases, and 12 bases had no gene match. The CDR3 covers 19 residues. Germline lookup yields CDR1 SNHLY and CDR2 FYNNEI. The CDR3, as DNA: TGTGCCAGCAGTTTTAGGACTAGCGGGGGGCAGGTGGACAAAAACATTCAGTACTTC. It codes for CASSFRTSGGQVDKNIQYF.

This chain connects TRBV13 to TRBJ2-7; 8 bases align to TRBD1. Germline V gene sequence: CDR1 PRHDT, CDR2 FYEKMQ (reference sequence). The CDR3 totals 17 residues. With V trimmed by 5 bases and J by 8 bases, 20 bases remained unmatched. CDR3 nucleotides: TGTGCCAGCAGCCCTTTACCCACGACAGGGGTTTTCGAGAAGCAGTACTTC. Translating gives CASSPLPTTGVFEKQYF.

CDR3 DNA: TGTGCCAGCAGCTTGAGGGGGGGCCTTAACAATGAGCAGTTCTTC. Translated, it gives CASSLRGGLNNEQFF. V is TRBV5-4 and J is TRBJ2-1, with D maybe TRBD2 (7 bases). Between the trimmed V and J ends, which lost 1 base and 5 bases, there was a span of 13 bases. From germline, CDR1 is SGHNT and CDR2 YYREEE (reference sequence). The CDR3 is made up of 15 amino acids.

V gene TRBV5-3 combines with J gene TRBJ2-5; D uncertain. TRBV5-3 is placed among ORFs of uncertain function. The CDR3 sequence is 14 residues long. V lost 2 bases, J lost 1 base, and 9 bases lay in between. For the CDR3, the DNA is TGTGCCAGAAGCTTAGAGACTGGCCAAGAGACCCAGTACTTC. Residues: CARSLETGQETQYF.

This rearrangement joins TRBV2 to TRBJ1-1; D perhaps matches TRBD1 (6 bases). V was pared by 8 bases and J by 0 bases, with 10 bases between. This CDR3 has 13 amino acids. Germline-derived CDR1 and CDR2 are SNHLY and FYNNEI. CDR3 nucleotides: TGTGCCAGCCAGGACAGACTGAACACTGAAGCTTTCTTT. It yields the protein CASQDRLNTEAFF.

This chain connects TRBV11-2 to TRBJ2-3, with no clear D. V lost 1 base to trimming and J lost 2 bases, with 4 bases between them. Germline V gives CDR1 SGHAT, CDR2 FQNNGV. This CDR3 comprises 13 residues. In DNA, the CDR3 is TGTGCCAGCAGCTTAGCTCCCACAGATACGCAGTATTTT. It specifies CASSLAPTDTQYF.

The DNA for the CDR3 is TGTGCCAGCAGGCACCCCGGTCCTCAAGAGACCCAGTACTTC. It yields the protein CASRHPGPQETQYF. The chain employs TRBV6-5 and TRBJ2-5, with D unresolved. Trimming shortened V by 6 bases and J by 2 bases, and 13 bases separated the two germline ends. The CDR3 is 14 amino acids. CDR1 is MNHEY, CDR2 SVGAGI, per germline.